The rows below give T cell receptor beta chains drawn from one sample of a study of T cell responses to AZD1222 COVID-19 vaccine. Data came from immunoSEQ multiplex PCR; TCRdb stores just in-frame clones and leaves some out. The repertoire includes about 120,000 clones, about 91% of them detected once, and over 1.5% sits in the top ten. The sequencing used peripheral blood, collected on day 0 of AZD1222 vaccination. Receptor source: an adult in good health. Each CDR3 is given with its conserved first and last residue. A D gene is named only where the DNA matches it firmly. Clone size is shown for a subset of rows, as once, few, many or a class of expanded clone.

d_gene	v_gene	abundance	j_gene	len	CDR3nt	CDR3aa
TRBD2	TRBV6-5	-	TRBJ2-1	14	TGTGCCAGCACCCGGCGGGAGTCTTACAATGAGCAGTTCTTC	CASTRRESYNEQFF
TRBD1	TRBV4-1	-	TRBJ1-4	16	TGCGCCAGCAGCCAGTTACCGGGACAGCTTAATGAAAAACTGTTTTTT	CASSQLPGQLNEKLFF
-	TRBV4-1	-	TRBJ1-5	13	TGCGCCAGCAGCCTAGCTGGGCTCCAGCCCCAGCATTTT	CASSLAGLQPQHF
-	TRBV3-1/TRBV3-2	-	TRBJ1-6	16	TGTGCCAGCAGCCCTCCGGGCTTATTTCGGGATTCACCCCTCCACTTT	CASSPPGLFRDSPLHF
-	TRBV20-1	-	TRBJ1-1	13	TGCAGTGCTAGTGGACAGCTGAACACTGAAGCTTTCTTT	CSASGQLNTEAFF
-	TRBV12-3/TRBV12-4	-	TRBJ1-1	12	TGTGCCAGCAGTGGAGTGGGGACTGAAGCTTTCTTT	CASSGVGTEAFF
-	TRBV18	-	TRBJ1-1	15	TGTGCCAGCTCACCACTCGGACTGCTGAACACTGAAGCTTTCTTT	CASSPLGLLNTEAFF
-	TRBV19	-	TRBJ1-2	15	TGTGCCAGTAGTATAGAGCCGGGGGCGACCTATGGCTACACCTTC	CASSIEPGATYGYTF
-	TRBV19	-	TRBJ1-1	13	TGTGCCGTGGGGCGCAGGGAGGGCACTGAAGCTTTCTTT	CAVGRREGTEAFF
-	TRBV18	-	TRBJ1-2	13	TGTGCCAGCTCCCAAGGTGGGGACTATGGCTACACCTTC	CASSQGGDYGYTF
-	TRBV3-1/TRBV3-2	-	TRBJ1-5	15	TGTGCCAGCAGCCCAATGGGGGGCGTCAATCAGCCCCAGCATTTT	CASSPMGGVNQPQHF
-	TRBV25-1	-	TRBJ2-3	15	TGTGCCAGCAGTGAATCAGGGACTAGCACAGATACGCAGTATTTT	CASSESGTSTDTQYF
TRBD1	TRBV18	-	TRBJ1-1	14	TGTGCCAGCTCACCGAACAGGGGGAACACTGAAGCTTTCTTT	CASSPNRGNTEAFF
TRBD1	TRBV5-1	-	TRBJ1-1	16	TGCGCCAGCAGCTTGGGGACAGGGCTTATGAACACTGAAGCTTTCTTT	CASSLGTGLMNTEAFF
-	TRBV7-2	-	TRBJ1-6	15	TGTGCCAGCAGCTTATTTGTCCAGGGTAATTCACCCCTCCACTTT	CASSLFVQGNSPLHF
TRBD1	TRBV19	-	TRBJ2-7	15	TGTGCCACTCAACTCTTGGGACAGGGGACCTACGAGCAGTACTTC	CATQLLGQGTYEQYF
-	TRBV18	-	TRBJ1-2	14	TGTGCCAGCTCACCCCTTACAGTTAACTATGGCTACACCTTC	CASSPLTVNYGYTF
TRBD1	TRBV27	-	TRBJ1-5	14	TGTGCCAGCAGTCAACAGGGGTTCAATCAGCCCCAGCATTTT	CASSQQGFNQPQHF
-	TRBV4-1	-	TRBJ2-5	16	TGCGCCAGCAGCCAAACTTCAACGAGATTCCAAGAGACCCAGTACTTC	CASSQTSTRFQETQYF
-	TRBV11-2	-	TRBJ1-1	14	TGTGCCAGCAGCTTAGGGACGGCGGACACTGAAGCTTTCTTT	CASSLGTADTEAFF
TRBD2	TRBV7-2	-	TRBJ2-1	15	TGTGCCAGCAGCCCCGGGACTAGCGGGAGTAATGAGCAGTTCTTC	CASSPGTSGSNEQFF
-	TRBV6-5	-	TRBJ1-1	12	TGTGCCAGCATAGGCATGAACACTGAAGCTTTCTTT	CASIGMNTEAFF
-	TRBV5-1	-	TRBJ1-1	13	TGCGCCAGCAGCTTGACTAGATTGGAGGAAGCTTTCTTT	CASSLTRLEEAFF
-	TRBV5-4	-	TRBJ2-2	16	TGTGCCAGCAGCTTGCCTGCAGGGGCAGGCACCGGGGAGCTGTTTTTT	CASSLPAGAGTGELFF
-	TRBV9	-	TRBJ2-1	14	TGTGCCAGCAGCGTCCTCGGGGGTTACAATGAGCAGTTCTTC	CASSVLGGYNEQFF
-	TRBV7-9	few	TRBJ1-5	14	TGTGCCAGCAGCGCCCTCGAGACCAATCAGCCCCAGCATTTT	CASSALETNQPQHF
-	TRBV5-1	-	TRBJ2-3	16	TGCGCCAGCAGTTATAGCGGACCCTTCGCCGCAGATACGCAGTATTTT	CASSYSGPFAADTQYF
TRBD1	TRBV6-5	-	TRBJ1-2	16	TGTGCCAGCAGTTACGGTATAGGGACAGGATTTAATGGCTACACCTTC	CASSYGIGTGFNGYTF
-	TRBV4-1	once	TRBJ1-6	13	TGCGCCAGCAGCCCAACAAGTTTTTCACCCCTCCACTTT	CASSPTSFSPLHF
TRBD1	TRBV19	-	TRBJ1-4	17	TGTGCCAGTAGTAGACAGGGGGTAGAAGCAACTAATGAAAAACTGTTTTTT	CASSRQGVEATNEKLFF
TRBD2	TRBV7-2	-	TRBJ2-1	16	TGTGCCAGCAGCTTAGATCCGACTAGCGCACACAATGAGCAGTTCTTC	CASSLDPTSAHNEQFF
-	TRBV3-1/TRBV3-2	-	TRBJ2-7	13	TGTGCCAGCAGCCCGGGCCGCGCAGGGAAAACGTACTTC	CASSPGRAGKTYF
-	TRBV7-8	-	TRBJ1-3	13	TGTGCCAGCATCCAGGGTTACGGAAACACCATATATTTT	CASIQGYGNTIYF
-	TRBV2	-	TRBJ2-1	13	TGTGCCAGCGTTCCGGTTAGCTACAATGAGCAGTTCTTC	CASVPVSYNEQFF
TRBD1	TRBV13	-	TRBJ2-5	13	TGTGCCAGCAGTCGGAACAGGGGCGAGACCCAGTACTTC	CASSRNRGETQYF
-	TRBV19	once	TRBJ1-2	12	TGTGCCAGTAGTATCCAGAGAGGGGTGTACACCTTC	CASSIQRGVYTF
-	TRBV7-9	-	TRBJ1-1	13	TGTGCCAGCAGCTCACAGGGTGGGACTGAAGCTTTCTTT	CASSSQGGTEAFF
-	TRBV6-5	-	TRBJ2-5	14	TGTGCCAGCAGCGATATTTCTAACAGGGAGACCCAGTACTTC	CASSDISNRETQYF
TRBD1	TRBV19	once	TRBJ1-2	14	TGTGCCAGTAGCCCTCCTCCGGGACAGGCGGGCTACACCTTC	CASSPPPGQAGYTF
-	TRBV2	-	TRBJ2-3	14	TGTGCCAGCAGTGAAGCGCTTGGGTCAGATACGCAGTATTTT	CASSEALGSDTQYF
-	TRBV6-2/TRBV6-3	-	TRBJ1-5	12	TGTGCCAGCAGTTCCCTGGCGGGGCCCCAGCATTTT	CASSSLAGPQHF
-	TRBV5-6	-	TRBJ2-4	12	TGTGCCAGCAGCTTGGGAGTGGCCATTCAGTACTTC	CASSLGVAIQYF
-	TRBV6-5	-	TRBJ1-2	15	TGTGCCAGCAGTCCCTCGCAGGACCAAACCAATGGCTACACCTTC	CASSPSQDQTNGYTF
-	TRBV2	once	TRBJ1-1	13	TGTGCCAGCAGAGAACGGATGAACACTGAAGCTTTCTTT	CASRERMNTEAFF
-	TRBV6-4	-	TRBJ2-7	14	TGTGCCAGCACCTCACGCGCTAGCTCCCACGAGCAGTACTTC	CASTSRASSHEQYF
TRBD2	TRBV18	-	TRBJ2-7	15	TGTGCCAGCTCAACATTAGCGGGGAGCTCCTACGAGCAGTACTTC	CASSTLAGSSYEQYF
TRBD2	TRBV7-6	-	TRBJ2-5	15	TGTGCCAGCAGCCAACGCCAAGACGGGGGGGAGACCCAGTACTTC	CASSQRQDGGETQYF
TRBD1	TRBV27	-	TRBJ1-5	19	TGTGCCAGCAGTCCGAGGGGACAGGGGTATTATGGCAGCAATCAGCCCCAGCATTTT	CASSPRGQGYYGSNQPQHF
TRBD1	TRBV5-5	-	TRBJ1-2	15	TGTGCCAGCACCCCCTGGACAGGGACCAACTATGGCTACACCTTC	CASTPWTGTNYGYTF
-	TRBV20-1	once	TRBJ1-6	16	TGCAGTGCTAATGAGGGGTCCAGCTCCTATAATTCACCCCTCCACTTT	CSANEGSSSYNSPLHF
-	TRBV5-1	-	TRBJ1-5	15	TGCGCCAGCAGCTTGGGGGGTAGTAGCAATCAGCCCCAGCATTTT	CASSLGGSSNQPQHF
-	TRBV5-1	-	TRBJ2-3	14	TGCGCCAGCAGCCAAGTTTCTGGAACAGATACGCAGTATTTT	CASSQVSGTDTQYF
-	TRBV5-1	-	TRBJ1-2	16	TGCGCCAGCAGCCTCGGGCCGGAAGTCTTGCACTATGGCTACACCTTC	CASSLGPEVLHYGYTF
-	TRBV5-4	-	TRBJ2-5	15	TGTGCCAGCAGCTTGGAAAGGTTCGGAGGAGAGACCCAGTACTTC	CASSLERFGGETQYF
-	TRBV7-9	-	TRBJ1-1	12	TGTGCCAGCAGCTCCCTAGGTACTGAAGCTTTCTTT	CASSSLGTEAFF